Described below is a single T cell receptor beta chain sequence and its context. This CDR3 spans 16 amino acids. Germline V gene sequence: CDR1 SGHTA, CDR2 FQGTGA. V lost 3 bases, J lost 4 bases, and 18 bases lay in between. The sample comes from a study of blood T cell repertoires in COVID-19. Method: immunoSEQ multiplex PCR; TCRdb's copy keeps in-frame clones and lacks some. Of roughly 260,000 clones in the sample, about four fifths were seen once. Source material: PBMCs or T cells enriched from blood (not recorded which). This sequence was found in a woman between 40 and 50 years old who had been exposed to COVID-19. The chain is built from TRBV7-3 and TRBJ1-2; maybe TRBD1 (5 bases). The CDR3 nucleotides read TGTGCCAGCAGCTTCGGGGGTCGGTTGAGTTTCTATGGCTACACCTTC. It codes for CASSFGGRLSFYGYTF. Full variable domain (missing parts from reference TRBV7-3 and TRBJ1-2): GAGVSQTPSNKVTEKGKYVELRCDPISGHTALYWYRQSLGQGPEFLIYFQGTGAADDSGLPNDRFFAVRPEGSVSTLKIQRTERGDSAVYLCASSFGGRLSFYGYTFGSGTRLTVV.